These T cell receptor beta chains were read from a single sample in a study of blood T cell repertoires in COVID-19. The table came from immunoSEQ multiplex PCR; TCRdb's copy has only in-frame clones and leaves some out. The sample has under 300,000 clones; 82% are singletons. The specimen sequenced was peripheral blood. The receptors here all came from a woman aged 60 to 75 with active or convalescent COVID-19. The CDR3 runs from the conserved cysteine through the conserved F or W. A D gene is named only where the DNA matches it firmly. Not every row has a clone size; where given, it reads once, few, many or a size class.

D gene: NA; V gene: TRBV7-8; clone size: NA; J gene: TRBJ2-5; CDR3 DNA: TGTGCCAGCAGTCCGAGGATTGGCCCCAAACCGGAGACCCAGTACTTC; CDR3 protein: CASSPRIGPKPETQYF
D gene: NA; V gene: TRBV6-5; clone size: many; J gene: TRBJ1-1; CDR3 DNA: TGTGCCAGCGCAGGGTACGACACTGAAGCTTTCTTT; CDR3 protein: CASAGYDTEAFF
D gene: TRBD1; V gene: TRBV7-9; clone size: NA; J gene: TRBJ2-1; CDR3 DNA: TGTGCCAGCAGCTTAGTGGGACAGGGTACTGAGCAGTTCTTC; CDR3 protein: CASSLVGQGTEQFF
D gene: TRBD1; V gene: TRBV7-9; clone size: NA; J gene: TRBJ2-3; CDR3 DNA: TGTGCCAGCGGACCGACAGGGCAGGGTACGCAGTATTTT; CDR3 protein: CASGPTGQGTQYF
D gene: NA; V gene: TRBV18; clone size: NA; J gene: TRBJ2-3; CDR3 DNA: TGTGCCAGCTCACCGTCGGCAACCCGAAGCGGGACAGATACGCAGTATTTT; CDR3 protein: CASSPSATRSGTDTQYF
D gene: TRBD1; V gene: TRBV19; clone size: NA; J gene: TRBJ1-2; CDR3 DNA: TGTGCCAGTAGTCCGCGTTTTGGGGACAGGGTCTATGGCTACACCTTC; CDR3 protein: CASSPRFGDRVYGYTF
D gene: TRBD1; V gene: TRBV29-1; clone size: NA; J gene: TRBJ1-2; CDR3 DNA: TGCAGCGTTGGCGACAGGGGGCGACCCTATGGCTACACCTTC; CDR3 protein: CSVGDRGRPYGYTF
D gene: TRBD1; V gene: TRBV5-1; clone size: NA; J gene: TRBJ1-1; CDR3 DNA: TGCGCCAGCAGCTCCAGGACAGGGGAGAACACTGAAGCTTTCTTT; CDR3 protein: CASSSRTGENTEAFF
D gene: TRBD1; V gene: TRBV5-1; clone size: few; J gene: TRBJ1-2; CDR3 DNA: TGCGCCAGCAGCTTGGTGACAGGGGTTAGCTATGGCTACACCTTC; CDR3 protein: CASSLVTGVSYGYTF
D gene: NA; V gene: TRBV7-2; clone size: NA; J gene: TRBJ1-5; CDR3 DNA: TGTGCCAGCAGCGCTCAGGGCGTGGGTACCCCCCAGCCCCAGCATTTT; CDR3 protein: CASSAQGVGTPQPQHF
D gene: TRBD1; V gene: TRBV5-8; clone size: NA; J gene: TRBJ2-7; CDR3 DNA: TGTGCCAGCAGGAACAGGGGCGAGCAGTACTTC; CDR3 protein: CASRNRGEQYF